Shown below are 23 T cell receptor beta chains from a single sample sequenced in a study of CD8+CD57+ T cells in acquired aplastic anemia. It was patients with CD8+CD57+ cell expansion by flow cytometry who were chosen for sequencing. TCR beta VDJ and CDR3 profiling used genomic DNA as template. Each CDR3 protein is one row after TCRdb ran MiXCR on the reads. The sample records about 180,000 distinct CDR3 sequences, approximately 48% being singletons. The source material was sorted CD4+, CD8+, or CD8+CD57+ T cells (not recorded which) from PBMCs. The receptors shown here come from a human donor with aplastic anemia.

CDR3 DNA: TGCAGTGCTAGCGCGGGACTAGCGGCCGTTCAAGATACGCAGTATTTT. Translating it yields CSASAGLAAVQDTQYF. The V and J genes are TRBV20-1 and TRBJ2-3, with 11 nucleotides matching TRBD2. In germline, CDR1 is DFQATT, CDR2 SNEGSKA (reference sequence). After removal of 3 bases from V and 5 bases from J, the junction contained 10 bases not matched to a gene. This CDR3 has 16 amino acids.

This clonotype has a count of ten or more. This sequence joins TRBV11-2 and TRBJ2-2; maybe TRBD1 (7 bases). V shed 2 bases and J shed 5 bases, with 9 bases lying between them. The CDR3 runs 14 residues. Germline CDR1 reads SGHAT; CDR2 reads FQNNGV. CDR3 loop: CASSLQGGTGELFF. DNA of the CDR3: TGTGCCAGCAGCTTACAGGGGGGAACCGGGGAGCTGTTTTTT.

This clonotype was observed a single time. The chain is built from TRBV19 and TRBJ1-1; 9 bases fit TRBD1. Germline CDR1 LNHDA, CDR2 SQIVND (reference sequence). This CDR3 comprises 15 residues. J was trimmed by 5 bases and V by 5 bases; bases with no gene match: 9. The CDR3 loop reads CASSLRDRVFTEAFF. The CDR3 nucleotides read TGTGCCAGTAGTCTCCGGGACAGGGTATTTACTGAAGCTTTCTTT.

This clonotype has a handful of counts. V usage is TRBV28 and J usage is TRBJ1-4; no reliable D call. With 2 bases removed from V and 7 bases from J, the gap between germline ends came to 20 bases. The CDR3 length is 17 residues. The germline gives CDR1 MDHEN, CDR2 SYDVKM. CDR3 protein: CASSLMGPDPAIEKLFF. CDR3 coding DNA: TGTGCCAGCAGTTTAATGGGCCCGGACCCCGCCATTGAAAAACTGTTTTTT.

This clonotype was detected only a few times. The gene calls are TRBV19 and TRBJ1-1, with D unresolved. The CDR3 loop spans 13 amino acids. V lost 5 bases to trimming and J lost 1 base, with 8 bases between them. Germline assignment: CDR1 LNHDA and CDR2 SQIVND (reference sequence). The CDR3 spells CASSAGPNTEAFF. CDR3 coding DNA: TGTGCCAGTAGTGCGGGCCCGAACACTGAAGCTTTCTTT.

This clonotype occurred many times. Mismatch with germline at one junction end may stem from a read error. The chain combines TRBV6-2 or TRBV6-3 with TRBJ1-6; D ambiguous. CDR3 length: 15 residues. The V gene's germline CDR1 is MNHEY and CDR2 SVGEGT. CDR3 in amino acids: CASSYRPLGGSTLHF. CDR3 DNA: TGTGCCAGCAGTTACCGCCCCCTCGGCGGTTCAACCCTCCACTTT.

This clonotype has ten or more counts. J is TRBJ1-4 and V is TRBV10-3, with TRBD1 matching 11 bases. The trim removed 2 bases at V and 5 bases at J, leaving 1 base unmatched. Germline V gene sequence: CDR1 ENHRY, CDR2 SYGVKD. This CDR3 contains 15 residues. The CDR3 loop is CAISEGTGGNEKLFF. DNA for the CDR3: TGTGCCATCAGTGAGGGGACAGGGGGAAATGAAAAACTGTTTTTT.

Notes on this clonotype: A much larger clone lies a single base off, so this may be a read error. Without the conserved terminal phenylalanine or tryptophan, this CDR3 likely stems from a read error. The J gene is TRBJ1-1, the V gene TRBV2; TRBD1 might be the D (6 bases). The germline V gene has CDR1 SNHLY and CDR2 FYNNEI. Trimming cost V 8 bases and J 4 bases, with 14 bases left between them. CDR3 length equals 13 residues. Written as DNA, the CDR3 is TGTGCCAGCGATGAGCAGGGGAGCACTGAAGCTTTCCTT. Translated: CASDEQGSTEAFL.

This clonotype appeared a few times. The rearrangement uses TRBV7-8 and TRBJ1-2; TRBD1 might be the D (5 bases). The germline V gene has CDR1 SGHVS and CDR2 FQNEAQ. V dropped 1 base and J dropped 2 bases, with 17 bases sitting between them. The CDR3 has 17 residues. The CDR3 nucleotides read TGTGCCAGCAGCTTAGGCGGGACCGCGGCCTACAACTATGGCTACACCTTC. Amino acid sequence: CASSLGGTAAYNYGYTF.

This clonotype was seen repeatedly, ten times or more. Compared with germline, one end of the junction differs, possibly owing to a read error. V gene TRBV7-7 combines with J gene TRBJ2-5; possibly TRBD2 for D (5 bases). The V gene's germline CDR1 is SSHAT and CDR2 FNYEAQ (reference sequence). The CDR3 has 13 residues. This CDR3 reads CASSTGNEETQYF. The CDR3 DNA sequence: TGTGCTAGCAGTACCGGGAACGAAGAGACCCAGTACTTC. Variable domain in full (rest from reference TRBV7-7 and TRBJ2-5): GAGVSQSPRYKVTKRGQDVTLRCDPISSHATLYWYQQALGQGPEFLTYFNYEAQPDKSGLPSDRFSAERPEGSISTLTIQRTEQRDSAMYRCASSTGNEETQYFGPGTRLLVL.

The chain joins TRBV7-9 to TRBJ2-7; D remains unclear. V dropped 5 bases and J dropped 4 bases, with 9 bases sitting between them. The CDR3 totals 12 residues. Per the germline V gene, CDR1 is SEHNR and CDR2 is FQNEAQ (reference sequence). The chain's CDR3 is CASSVVPYEQYF. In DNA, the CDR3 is TGTGCCAGCAGCGTAGTACCTTACGAGCAGTACTTC.

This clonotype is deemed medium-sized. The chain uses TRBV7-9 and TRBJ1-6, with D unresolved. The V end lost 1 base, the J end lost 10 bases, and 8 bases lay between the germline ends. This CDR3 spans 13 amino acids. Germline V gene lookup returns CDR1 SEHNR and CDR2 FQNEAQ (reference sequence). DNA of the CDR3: TGTGCCAGCAGCTTAGGGCCGGGATCACCCCTCCACTTT. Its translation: CASSLGPGSPLHF.

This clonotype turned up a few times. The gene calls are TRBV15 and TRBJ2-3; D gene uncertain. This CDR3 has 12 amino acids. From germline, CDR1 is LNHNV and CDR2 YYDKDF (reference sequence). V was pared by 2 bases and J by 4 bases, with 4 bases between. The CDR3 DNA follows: TGTGCCACCAGCAGAAACGCAGATACGCAGTATTTT. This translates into CATSRNADTQYF.

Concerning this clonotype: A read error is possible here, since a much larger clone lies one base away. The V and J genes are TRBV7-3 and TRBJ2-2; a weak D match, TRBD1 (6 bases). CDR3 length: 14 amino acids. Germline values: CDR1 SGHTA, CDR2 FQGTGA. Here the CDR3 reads CASRVYRDTGEPFF. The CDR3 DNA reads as TGTGCCAGCAGGGTGTACAGGGACACCGGGGAGCCGTTTTTT.

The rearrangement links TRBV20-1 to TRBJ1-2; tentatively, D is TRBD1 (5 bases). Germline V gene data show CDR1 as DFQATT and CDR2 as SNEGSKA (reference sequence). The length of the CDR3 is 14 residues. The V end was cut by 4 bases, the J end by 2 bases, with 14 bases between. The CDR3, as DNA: TGCAGTGCTACCTTGACAGCGAACAACTATGGCTACACCTTC. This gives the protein CSATLTANNYGYTF.

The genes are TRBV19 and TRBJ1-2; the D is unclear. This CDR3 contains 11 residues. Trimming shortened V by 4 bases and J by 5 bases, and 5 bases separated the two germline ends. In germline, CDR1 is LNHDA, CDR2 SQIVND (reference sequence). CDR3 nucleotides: TGTGCCAGTAGTAACAAATATGGCTACACCTTC. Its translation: CASSNKYGYTF.

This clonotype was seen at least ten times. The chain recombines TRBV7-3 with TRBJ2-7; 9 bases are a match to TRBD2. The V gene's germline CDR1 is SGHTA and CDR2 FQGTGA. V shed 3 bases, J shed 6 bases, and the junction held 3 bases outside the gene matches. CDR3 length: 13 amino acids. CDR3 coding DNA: TGTGCCAGCAGCTTGAAGCGGGGGGTCGAGCAGTACTTC. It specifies CASSLKRGVEQYF.

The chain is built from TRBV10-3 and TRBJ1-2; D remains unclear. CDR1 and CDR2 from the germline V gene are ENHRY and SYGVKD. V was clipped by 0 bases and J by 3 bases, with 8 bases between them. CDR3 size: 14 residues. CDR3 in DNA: TGTGCCATCAGTGAGTCGAGCGAACACTATGGCTACACCTTC. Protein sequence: CAISESSEHYGYTF.

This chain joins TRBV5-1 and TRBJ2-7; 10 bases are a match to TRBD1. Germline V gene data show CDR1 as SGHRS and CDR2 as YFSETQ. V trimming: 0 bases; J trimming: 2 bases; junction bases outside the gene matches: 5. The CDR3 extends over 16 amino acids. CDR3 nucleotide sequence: TGCGCCAGCAGCTTGGCCTCCGGGACAGGGGCCTACGAGCAGTACTTC. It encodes CASSLASGTGAYEQYF.

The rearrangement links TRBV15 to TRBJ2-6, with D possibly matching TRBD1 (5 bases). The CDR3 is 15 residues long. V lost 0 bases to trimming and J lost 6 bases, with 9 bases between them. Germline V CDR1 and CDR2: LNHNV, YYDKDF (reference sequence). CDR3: CATSRELGEANVLTF. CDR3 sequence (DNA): TGTGCCACCAGCAGAGAATTAGGGGAGGCCAACGTCCTGACTTTC.

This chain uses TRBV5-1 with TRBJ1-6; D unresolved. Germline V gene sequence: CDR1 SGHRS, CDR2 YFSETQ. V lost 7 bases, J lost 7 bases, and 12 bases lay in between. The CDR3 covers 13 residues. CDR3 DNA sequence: TGCGCCAGCTCGGAGGCGTCGAATTCACCCCTCCACTTT. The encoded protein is CASSEASNSPLHF. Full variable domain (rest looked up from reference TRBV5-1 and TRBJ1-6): KAGVTQTPRYLIKTRGQQVTLSCSPISGHRSVSWYQQTPGQGLQFLFEYFSETQRNKGNFPGRFSGRQFSNSRSEMNVSTLELGDSALYLCASSEASNSPLHFGNGTRLTVT.

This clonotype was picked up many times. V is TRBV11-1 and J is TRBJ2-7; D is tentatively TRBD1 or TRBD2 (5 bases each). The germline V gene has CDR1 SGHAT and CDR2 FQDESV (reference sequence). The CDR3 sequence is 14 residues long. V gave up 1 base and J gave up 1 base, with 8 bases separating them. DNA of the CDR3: TGTGCCAGCAGCTTAGACGGGGCATCCTACGAGCAGTACTTC. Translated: CASSLDGASYEQYF.

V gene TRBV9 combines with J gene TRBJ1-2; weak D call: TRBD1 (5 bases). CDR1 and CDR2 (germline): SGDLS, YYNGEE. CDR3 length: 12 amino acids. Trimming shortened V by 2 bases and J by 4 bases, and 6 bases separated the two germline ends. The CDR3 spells CASSVGTYGYTF. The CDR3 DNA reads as TGTGCCAGCAGCGTTGGGACCTATGGCTACACCTTC.